A single sample is the source of the 16 T cell receptor beta chains below, sequenced in a study of blood T cell repertoires in COVID-19. TCRdb's copy holds only in-frame clones and misses some; the assay was immunoSEQ multiplex PCR. The table lists over 400,000 clones, about 89% of them singletons. The sequenced sample was peripheral blood. These receptors were obtained from a woman aged 45-65 years with COVID-19, enrolled during active disease.

A note on this clone: This same CDR3 is encoded by further DNA sequences in the sample. V and J are TRBV19 and TRBJ2-1, with 11 bases aligning to TRBD2. CDR3 length equals 14 residues. Per the germline V gene, CDR1 is LNHDA and CDR2 is SQIVND (reference sequence). The J segment lost 4 bases and the V segment lost 5 bases, leaving 1 base of the junction unmatched. The CDR3 region has the DNA TGTGCCAGTAGTCTAGCGGGGGGTTACAATGAGCAGTTCTTC. It encodes CASSLAGGYNEQFF.

The genes are TRBV6-2 or TRBV6-3 and TRBJ2-5; 7 bases map to TRBD1. This CDR3 contains 14 residues. The V gene's germline CDR1 is MNHEY and CDR2 SVGEGT. V gave up 4 bases and J gave up 4 bases; unmatched junction bases: 6. Here the CDR3 DNA reads TGTGCCAGCAGTTTTTTCGACAGGGCAGAGACCCAGTACTTC. This translates into CASSFFDRAETQYF.

The rearrangement links TRBV5-5 to TRBJ2-3, with 7 bases that match TRBD1. V was clipped by 3 bases and J by 7 bases; unmatched bases: 11. The length of the CDR3 is 15 residues. In germline, CDR1 is SGHKS, CDR2 YYEKEE (reference sequence). In DNA form, the CDR3 reads TGTGCCAGCAGCTATCGGGACAGCCTGACTAATACGCAGTATTTT. Translated: CASSYRDSLTNTQYF.

The chain carries TRBV27 and TRBJ1-5; D is uncertain. V dropped 3 bases and J dropped 5 bases, with 8 bases sitting between them. The CDR3 is 13 amino acids. Per germline, CDR1 MNHEY and CDR2 SMNVEV (reference sequence). The CDR3 spells CASSLVAYQPQHF. The CDR3, as DNA: TGTGCCAGCAGTTTGGTAGCATATCAGCCCCAGCATTTT.

The V and J genes are TRBV15 and TRBJ1-1; TRBD1 agrees at 8 bases. The CDR3 covers 15 residues. The germline gives CDR1 LNHNV, CDR2 YYDKDF (reference sequence). The V segment lost 1 base and the J segment 1 base; nucleotides outside the gene matches: 2. CDR3 DNA: TGTGCCACCAGCAGAGGAACAGGGGGGAACACTGAAGCTTTCTTT. The encoded protein is CATSRGTGGNTEAFF.

Remarks on this clone: A read error may account for a junction end that differs from germline. This chain joins TRBV30 and TRBJ2-7; a weak D match, TRBD2 (7 bases). The germline V gene has CDR1 GTSNPN and CDR2 SVGIG (reference sequence). The length of the CDR3 is 12 residues. The CDR3 loop is CAWSVQEGGRNF. The CDR3 DNA sequence: TGTGCCTGGAGTGTACAAGAGGGGGGGCGGAACTTC.

This clone was seen more than once but under ten times. The chain has TRBV2 and TRBJ1-6; TRBD1 matches 9 bases. Germline loops: CDR1 SNHLY, CDR2 FYNNEI. This CDR3 is built from 18 residues. V was clipped by 4 bases and J by 0 bases; unmatched bases: 7. For the CDR3, the DNA is TGTGCCAGCAGTGGGGACAGGGAGTCAGGCTCCTATAATTCACCCCTCCACTTT. Residues: CASSGDRESGSYNSPLHF.

The chain couples TRBV21-1 to TRBJ1-5. TRBV21-1 is a known pseudogene. The CDR3 runs 12 residues. The CDR3: CASSEHNQPQHF. Written as DNA, the CDR3 is TGTGCCAGCAGCGAGCACAATCAGCCCCAGCATTTT.

V is TRBV3-1 (or the pseudogene TRBV3-2) and J is TRBJ2-7; D is unresolved. Germline CDR1 and CDR2: LGHDT and YNNKEL (reference sequence). CDR3 length: 12 amino acids. Trimming stripped 1 base from V and 6 bases from J, with 7 bases between. The CDR3 loop reads CASSQAVGEQYF. The CDR3 DNA reads as TGTGCCAGCAGCCAAGCGGTCGGCGAGCAGTACTTC.

The chain employs TRBV9 and TRBJ2-7; TRBD1 matches 9 bases. After removal of 4 bases from V and 2 bases from J, the junction contained 4 bases not matched to a gene. The CDR3 has 14 amino acids. Germline-derived CDR1 and CDR2 are SGDLS and YYNGEE. Here the CDR3 reads CASSLRTGAYEQYF. Here the CDR3 DNA reads TGTGCCAGCAGCCTGCGGACAGGGGCCTACGAGCAGTACTTC.

This chain connects TRBV27 to TRBJ1-6; the D gene is possibly TRBD1 (5 bases). CDR1 and CDR2 (germline): MNHEY, SMNVEV (reference sequence). Trimming took 7 bases from V and 7 from J, leaving 14 bases between them. The CDR3 runs to 14 residues. DNA for the CDR3: TGTGCCAGCACCCCCCGGGGGGTCAATTCACCCCTCCACTTT. Encoded protein: CASTPRGVNSPLHF.

The V and J genes are TRBV7-2 and TRBJ2-5, with TRBD2 matching 11 bases. The CDR3 is made up of 17 amino acids. With 8 bases clipped from V and 3 bases from J, the junction kept 14 bases outside the gene matches. Germline CDR1 SGHTA, CDR2 FQGNSA. The CDR3 region is CASRPLIAGGTKETQYF. Written as DNA, the CDR3 is TGTGCCAGCCGCCCTCTGATAGCGGGGGGGACTAAAGAGACCCAGTACTTC.

The chain is built from TRBV9 and TRBJ2-7; 7 bases are a match to TRBD1. The trim removed 4 bases at V and 5 bases at J, leaving 9 bases unmatched. This CDR3 spans 14 amino acids. The germline gives CDR1 SGDLS, CDR2 YYNGEE. In DNA, the CDR3 is TGTGCCAGCAGCATATCGACAGGGACCGACGAGCAGTACTTC. It codes for CASSISTGTDEQYF.

CDR3 loop: CASSPEADRGGTDTQYF. Written as DNA, the CDR3 is TGTGCCAGCAGCCCAGAAGCGGACCGCGGGGGGACAGATACGCAGTATTTT. The chain carries TRBV4-2 and TRBJ2-3, with 8 bases identical to TRBD2. This CDR3 contains 17 residues. V was clipped by 4 bases and J by 3 bases; unmatched bases: 12. Germline CDR1 reads LGHNA; CDR2 reads YNFKEQ.

The chain recombines TRBV4-2 with TRBJ1-4; 9 bases align to TRBD1. With 5 bases clipped from V and 8 bases from J, the junction kept 6 bases outside the gene matches. The CDR3 totals 14 residues. CDR1 and CDR2 from the germline V gene are LGHNA and YNFKEQ. The CDR3 here is CASSAGQGWEKLFF. DNA for the CDR3: TGTGCCAGCAGCGCCGGACAGGGGTGGGAAAAACTGTTTTTT.

The gene calls are TRBV2 and TRBJ2-1; 8 bases line up with TRBD2. CDR3 size: 16 residues. With V trimmed by 6 bases and J by 6 bases, 13 bases remained unmatched. Per the germline V gene, CDR1 is SNHLY and CDR2 is FYNNEI. The CDR3 sequence: CASSPLGLAGLNEQFF. Here the CDR3 DNA reads TGTGCCAGCAGCCCCCTGGGGCTAGCGGGCCTCAATGAGCAGTTCTTC. The full variable domain, in which reference TRBV2 and TRBJ2-1 provide the parts outside the CDR3, is EPEVTQTPSHQVTQMGQEVILRCVPISNHLYFYWYRQILGQKVEFLVSFYNNEISEKSEIFDDQFSVERPDGSNFTLKIRSTKLEDSAMYFCASSPLGLAGLNEQFFGPGTRLTVL.